The next 28 T cell receptor beta chains were all read from a single sample in a study of blood T cell repertoires in COVID-19. Data came from immunoSEQ multiplex PCR; TCRdb stores just in-frame clones and leaves some out. The sample yields 130,000 or so clones, 84% seen once. Sequencing was carried out using PBMCs or T cells enriched from blood (not recorded which). The receptors were sampled from a woman between 50 and 59 years old with acute COVID-19.

V gene TRBV7-9 combines with J gene TRBJ2-1, with TRBD2 identical over 8 bases. Per the germline V gene, CDR1 is SEHNR and CDR2 is FQNEAQ (reference sequence). CDR3 size: 14 residues. With V trimmed by 2 bases and J by 6 bases, 3 bases remained unmatched. This CDR3 reads CASSLTSGTNEQFF. The CDR3 DNA reads as TGTGCCAGCAGCTTAACTAGCGGAACCAATGAGCAGTTCTTC.

The chain uses TRBV19 and TRBJ2-1; D ambiguous. This CDR3 contains 12 residues. Trimming left V 3 bases short and J 6 bases short, with 6 bases between. The V gene's germline CDR1 is LNHDA and CDR2 SQIVND (reference sequence). CDR3 sequence: CASSILPNEQFF. Here the CDR3 DNA reads TGTGCCAGTAGTATCCTTCCCAATGAGCAGTTCTTC.

This clone appeared a single time. The V gene is TRBV19, the J gene TRBJ2-1; TRBD2 matches 8 bases. V lost 1 base and J lost 5; bases outside the gene matches: 4. The CDR3 sequence is 15 residues long. CDR1 and CDR2 (germline): LNHDA, SQIVND (reference sequence). The CDR3 protein is CASSIGSGSHNEQFF. CDR3 DNA sequence: TGTGCCAGTAGTATAGGCAGCGGGAGTCACAATGAGCAGTTCTTC. Combining the CDR3 with reference TRBV19 and TRBJ2-1 gives the whole variable domain DGGITQSPKYLFRKEGQNVTLSCEQNLNHDAMYWYRQDPGQGLRLIYYSQIVNDFQKGDIAEGYSVSREKKESFPLTVTSAQKNPTAFYLCASSIGSGSHNEQFFGPGTRLTVL.

This chain uses TRBV12-2 with TRBJ2-1; the table's D call of TRBD2 was not tested on the DNA. TRBV12-2 is flagged as a pseudogene. This CDR3 contains 16 residues. For the CDR3, the DNA is TGTGCAAGTCGCCGGACTAGCGGGAGGTCCTACAATGAGCAGTTCTTC. It encodes CASRRTSGRSYNEQFF.

V is TRBV18 and J is TRBJ1-2; 9 positions agree with TRBD1. The CDR3 sequence is 16 residues long. V was clipped by 0 bases and J by 2 bases; unmatched bases: 4. Germline V lookup: CDR1 KGHSH, CDR2 LQKENI. CDR3 bases: TGTGCCAGCTCACCACCCGCGACAGGGGGAAACTATGGCTACACCTTC. Protein product: CASSPPATGGNYGYTF.

The CDR3: CASSLRGDGDYYEQYF. CDR3 DNA sequence: TGCGCCAGCAGCTTGCGTGGTGATGGGGACTACTACGAGCAGTACTTC. The rearrangement links TRBV5-1 to TRBJ2-7, with TRBD2 matching over 7 bases. The CDR3 has 16 amino acids. Losses at the gene ends were 1 base for V and 3 bases for J; bases not matched to a gene: 10. CDR1 and CDR2 (germline): SGHRS, YFSETQ.

V gene TRBV7-9 combines with J gene TRBJ1-6; D is unresolved. Trimming pared 3 bases from V and 5 bases from J, leaving 14 bases between. This CDR3 is 16 amino acids long. Germline V gives CDR1 SEHNR, CDR2 FQNEAQ (reference sequence). CDR3 protein: CASSFLGGRDNSPLHF. CDR3 sequence (DNA): TGTGCCAGCAGCTTTTTGGGAGGGAGAGATAATTCACCCCTCCACTTT.

The chain couples TRBV18 to TRBJ2-7; 7 bases match TRBD2. J gave up 0 bases and V 2 bases, and 10 bases lay outside the gene matches. The CDR3 is 17 amino acids. Germline V gene lookup returns CDR1 KGHSH and CDR2 LQKENI. CDR3 protein: CASSPFGAGTTSYEQYF. As DNA, the CDR3 is TGTGCCAGCTCACCATTTGGGGCCGGGACTACCTCCTACGAGCAGTACTTC.

This clone was observed a single time. The chain recombines TRBV6-2 or TRBV6-3 with TRBJ1-6; possibly TRBD1 for D (5 bases). The germline gives CDR1 MNHEY, CDR2 SVGEGT. Trimming took off 4 bases at V and 8 bases at J, with 12 bases between the two ends. The CDR3 is made up of 14 amino acids. The CDR3 sequence is CASSWGSDHSPLHF. In DNA form, the CDR3 reads TGTGCCAGCAGTTGGGGCAGTGATCATTCACCCCTCCACTTT.

V and J are TRBV4-2 and TRBJ2-3; 9 bases are shared with TRBD1. CDR3 length: 16 residues. The V segment lost 4 bases and the J segment 3 bases; nucleotides outside the gene matches: 8. Per germline, CDR1 LGHNA and CDR2 YNFKEQ. CDR3 sequence: CASSPNSGTGTDTQYF. CDR3 sequence (DNA): TGTGCCAGCAGCCCAAATTCCGGGACAGGGACAGATACGCAGTATTTT.

This rearrangement joins TRBV18 to TRBJ1-1; a weak D match, TRBD1 (5 bases). Germline V gene sequence: CDR1 KGHSH, CDR2 LQKENI. V was trimmed by 5 bases and J by 0 bases, leaving 7 bases between them. The CDR3 spans 13 residues. CDR3 in DNA: TGTGCCAGCTCAACAGGACTGAACACTGAAGCTTTCTTT. Protein sequence: CASSTGLNTEAFF.

Points on this clone: The sample carries other DNA sequences with the same CDR3. The chain carries TRBV11-2 and TRBJ1-1; tentatively, D is TRBD1 (6 bases). The CDR3 runs 14 residues. Germline values: CDR1 SGHAT, CDR2 FQNNGV. The V and J ends lost 0 bases and 4 bases respectively, with 9 bases between them. The CDR3 spells CASSLDVGGTEAFF. CDR3 bases: TGTGCCAGCAGCTTAGATGTAGGGGGCACTGAAGCTTTCTTT.

The chain employs TRBV6-1 and TRBJ2-3; D perhaps matches TRBD2 (5 bases). The CDR3 has 16 amino acids. Germline-derived CDR1 and CDR2 are MNHNS and SASEGT. V shed 2 bases and J shed 4 bases, with 16 bases lying between them. The CDR3 sequence is CASSERGGRSPDTQYF. CDR3 coding DNA: TGTGCCAGCAGTGAACGTGGAGGACGGAGTCCAGATACGCAGTATTTT.

This chain links TRBV27 with TRBJ2-5, with D possibly being TRBD2 (6 bases). The germline CDR1 and CDR2 sequences are MNHEY and SMNVEV (reference sequence). V lost 4 bases, J lost 9 bases, and 18 bases lay in between. The CDR3 is made up of 14 amino acids. The CDR3 DNA reads TGTGCCAGCAGTTATAGCGGCATAAACCGGGCCCAGTACTTC. Translation gives CASSYSGINRAQYF.

The chain has TRBV19 and TRBJ2-2; a weak D match, TRBD1 (5 bases). V was cut by 8 bases and J by 6 bases, with 22 bases left in between. The germline V gene encodes CDR1 LNHDA and CDR2 SQIVND (reference sequence). This CDR3 region has 16 residues. CDR3 protein: CASVSTDIRRAGELFF. DNA of the CDR3: TGTGCCAGTGTATCGACGGACATACGCAGGGCCGGGGAGCTGTTTTTT.

V usage is TRBV18 and J usage is TRBJ2-1; 9 bases align to TRBD2. The CDR3 loop spans 17 amino acids. V lost 0 bases and J lost 2; bases outside the gene matches: 5. Germline assignment: CDR1 KGHSH and CDR2 LQKENI. The CDR3 loop reads CASSPPGLAGPYNEQFF. CDR3 nucleotide sequence: TGTGCCAGCTCACCACCGGGGCTAGCGGGGCCCTACAATGAGCAGTTCTTC.

The chain uses TRBV2 and TRBJ1-6; D call uncertain. The CDR3 loop spans 15 amino acids. Germline V gene data show CDR1 as SNHLY and CDR2 as FYNNEI. Trimming took off 3 bases at V and 8 bases at J, with 14 bases between the two ends. This chain's CDR3 is CASSEEGVPYSPLHF. CDR3 in DNA: TGTGCCAGCAGTGAGGAGGGAGTCCCTTATTCACCCCTCCACTTT.

This sequence joins TRBV3-1 (or the pseudogene TRBV3-2) and TRBJ1-2; the match to TRBD1 covers 8 bases. The CDR3 is 13 residues long. J lost 7 bases, V lost 8 bases, and 9 bases had no gene match. The germline CDR1 and CDR2 sequences are LGHDT and YNNKEL (reference sequence). DNA for the CDR3: TGTGCCAGCGGAAAAAGGACAGGGCGTGGCTACACCTTC. This encodes CASGKRTGRGYTF.

The J gene is TRBJ2-1, the V gene TRBV4-2, with a weak D call TRBD2 (6 bases). Germline assignment: CDR1 LGHNA and CDR2 YNFKEQ. Trimming took off 0 bases at V and 15 bases at J, with 21 bases between the two ends. The CDR3 is made up of 15 amino acids. The CDR3 here is CASSQDIQRSGFPFF. In nucleotides, the CDR3 is TGTGCCAGCAGCCAAGATATCCAACGGAGCGGGTTCCCGTTCTTC.

This rearrangement joins TRBV3-1 (or the pseudogene TRBV3-2) to TRBJ2-1, with 7 bases lining up with TRBD2. The CDR3 contains 17 residues. Germline assignment: CDR1 LGHDT and CDR2 YNNKEL (reference sequence). V shed 1 base, J shed 0 bases, and the junction held 6 bases outside the gene matches. The CDR3 protein is CASSQGEAGSSYNEQFF. CDR3 bases: TGTGCCAGCAGCCAAGGAGAAGCGGGGAGCTCCTACAATGAGCAGTTCTTC.

CDR3 protein: CASSPSGTSGRARTYNEQFF. The DNA of the CDR3 is TGTGCCAGCAGCCCATCCGGGACTAGCGGGAGGGCCCGGACCTACAATGAGCAGTTCTTC. V and J are TRBV9 and TRBJ2-1; TRBD2 matches at 16 bases. The CDR3 sequence is 20 residues long. CDR1 and CDR2 from the germline V gene are SGDLS and YYNGEE. V lost 4 bases and J lost 2; bases outside the gene matches: 12.

The chain employs TRBV9 and TRBJ2-7; 8 bases are shared with TRBD1. V shed 3 bases and J 2 bases; nucleotides not matched to a gene: 10. This CDR3 comprises 16 residues. CDR1 is SGDLS, CDR2 YYNGEE, per germline. The CDR3 here is CASSANLGQGAYEQYF. CDR3 nucleotides: TGTGCCAGCAGCGCTAACCTCGGACAGGGAGCCTACGAGCAGTACTTC. The full variable domain, rest sourced from reference TRBV9 and TRBJ2-7, is DSGVTQTPKHLITATGQRVTLRCSPRSGDLSVYWYQQSLDQGLQFLIQYYNGEERAKGNILERFSAQQFPDLHSELNLSSLELGDSALYFCASSANLGQGAYEQYFGPGTRLTVT.

In the case of this clone: At one of its ends the junction is not consistent with the germline gene, which may arise from a read error. Other DNA sequences in the sample encode the same CDR3. The gene calls are TRBV19 and TRBJ2-7; TRBD2 matches at 12 bases. From germline, CDR1 is LNHDA and CDR2 SQIVND (reference sequence). The CDR3 has 14 residues. In DNA, the CDR3 is TGTGCCAGTAGCAAACTAGCGGGAGGTTACGAGCAATACTTC. Its translation: CASSKLAGGYEQYF.

The chain combines TRBV11-2 with TRBJ2-7; 9 bases are shared with TRBD2. The trim removed 5 bases at V and 2 bases at J, leaving 4 bases unmatched. The CDR3 has 14 amino acids. Germline V lookup: CDR1 SGHAT, CDR2 FQNNGV. For the CDR3, the DNA is TGTGCCAGCAGCATTGCTAGCGGGGCCTACGAGCAGTACTTC. Amino acid sequence: CASSIASGAYEQYF.

Details on this clone: This same CDR3 is encoded by further DNA sequences in the sample. V usage is TRBV3-1 (or the pseudogene TRBV3-2) and J usage is TRBJ1-1, with 7 positions matching TRBD1. This CDR3 has 14 residues. The V gene end was trimmed by 3 bases and the J gene end by 1 base; junction bases not matched to a gene: 2. CDR1 and CDR2 from the germline V gene are LGHDT and YNNKEL (reference sequence). This CDR3 reads CASSQQGGNTEAFF. The DNA of the CDR3 is TGTGCCAGCAGCCAGCAGGGGGGGAACACTGAAGCTTTCTTT.

The chain recombines TRBV11-3 with TRBJ2-4; tentatively, D is TRBD1 (5 bases). Germline CDR1 SGHNT, CDR2 YENEEA. The CDR3 has 14 amino acids. V shed 6 bases and J shed 9 bases, with 18 bases lying between them. Here the CDR3 reads CASSQRVSGIIQYF. In DNA form, the CDR3 reads TGTGCCAGCAGTCAAAGGGTTTCAGGGATCATTCAGTACTTC.

This sequence joins TRBV5-1 and TRBJ2-7; 8 nucleotides align to TRBD2. The CDR3 extends over 16 amino acids. V dropped 2 bases and J dropped 2; count of bases not matched to a gene: 9. Germline loops: CDR1 SGHRS, CDR2 YFSETQ. The CDR3 nucleotides read TGCGCCAGCAGCTTACTAGCGGAGGTGGGCCCCTACGAGCAGTACTTC. Encoded protein: CASSLLAEVGPYEQYF.

The chain combines TRBV29-1 with TRBJ1-1; D ambiguous. Germline CDR1 SQVTM, CDR2 ANQGSEA. With 7 bases removed from V and 1 base from J, the gap between germline ends came to 13 bases. The CDR3 totals 13 residues. The DNA of the CDR3 is TGCAGCGCACCGTCGGGAGGGAACACTGAAGCTTTCTTT. This codes for CSAPSGGNTEAFF.